This T cell receptor beta chain was retrieved from a study of blood T cell repertoires in COVID-19. The repertoire was sequenced with immunoSEQ multiplex PCR; TCRdb's copy has only in-frame clones and lacks some. The sample has roughly 100,000 clones; around 73% are singletons. The sample holds one count of this clone. The clonotype originates from a man aged 55-75 years with active or convalescent COVID-19. Sequences were obtained from peripheral blood.

The CDR3: CASSVSGRETDTQYF. The CDR3 DNA follows: TGTGCCAGCAGCGTTAGCGGGAGAGAGACAGATACGCAGTATTTT. The rearrangement uses TRBV6-5 and TRBJ2-3, with 9 nucleotides matching TRBD2. The CDR3 consists of 15 residues. Germline trimming cut 6 bases from V and 3 bases from J; bases unmatched to any gene: 7. Germline V CDR1 and CDR2: MNHEY, SVGAGI.